The 20 T cell receptor beta chains presented below share a single source sample, sequenced in a study of neurological immune-mediated disorders. TCRdb reanalysed the 5' RACE reads using MiXCR and keeps one entry per CDR3 protein. The sample yields 40,000 to 55,000 distinct CDR3 sequences, 9% to 12% seen once. Sequenced: PBMCs. Every receptor here comes from a woman aged 40 to 49 with HTLV-1-associated myelopathy (HAM/TSP).

This clonotype was recorded many times. The genes are TRBV7-2 and TRBJ1-2; the D gene is possibly TRBD1 (5 bases). The CDR3 has 12 residues. Germline CDR1 is SGHTA and CDR2 is FQGNSA. The V end was cut by 2 bases, the J end by 8 bases, with 9 bases between. The CDR3 sequence is CASSLQGWGYTF. For the CDR3, the DNA is TGTGCCAGCAGCTTACAGGGTTGGGGCTACACCTTC.

This clonotype ranks as large. The V and J genes are TRBV7-2 and TRBJ1-1; D remains unclear. V lost 5 bases, J lost 3 bases, and 10 bases lay in between. The CDR3 extends over 13 amino acids. The V gene's germline CDR1 is SGHTA and CDR2 FQGNSA. CDR3: CASSPTPDTEAFF. The DNA of the CDR3 is TGTGCCAGCAGCCCCACCCCGGACACTGAAGCTTTCTTT.

This clonotype was counted ten times or more. The V call is TRBV20-1, the J call TRBJ2-1, with TRBD2 matching 13 bases. The germline CDR1 and CDR2 sequences are DFQATT and SNEGSKA (reference sequence). V lost 3 bases, J lost 8 bases, and 16 bases stayed unmatched. CDR3 length: 18 residues. CDR3 bases: TGCAGTGCTAGGCCAACTAGCGGGGGGGCTGGACGGTCCGATGAGCAGTTCTTC. This sequence encodes CSARPTSGGAGRSDEQFF.

Note on this clonotype: A clone one base away is much larger, so this may be a read error. The chain carries TRBV10-3 and TRBJ2-5; D is uncertain. The CDR3 loop spans 11 amino acids. The germline V gene encodes CDR1 ENHRY and CDR2 SYGVKD. The CDR3 sequence is CSISDLETQYF. CDR3 coding DNA: TGTTCCATCAGTGATCTGGAGACCCAGTACTTC.

This clonotype was recorded at least ten times. This chain uses TRBV7-8 with TRBJ2-3; D is uncertain. V was pared by 2 bases and J by 0 bases, with 9 bases between. Germline CDR1 is SGHVS and CDR2 is FQNEAQ. This CDR3 spans 15 amino acids. The CDR3 protein is CASSLIVRSTDTQYF. The CDR3 DNA is TGTGCCAGCAGCTTAATCGTCAGGAGCACAGATACGCAGTATTTT. Full variable domain (outside the CDR3, taken from reference TRBV7-8 and TRBJ2-3): GAGVSQSPRYKVAKRGQDVALRCDPISGHVSLFWYQQALGQGPEFLTYFQNEAQLDKSGLPSDRFFAERPEGSVSTLKIQRTQQEDSAVYLCASSLIVRSTDTQYFGPGTRLTVL.

About this clonotype: The junction differs from germline at one of its ends, possibly a read error. The rearrangement links TRBV7-9 to TRBJ1-1, with a tentative D call TRBD1 (5 bases). The CDR3 spans 14 residues. The V gene's germline CDR1 is SEHNR and CDR2 FQNEAQ (reference sequence). The CDR3 sequence: CTSSLAQTGTPAFF. The CDR3, as DNA: TGTACCAGCAGCTTAGCGCAAACCGGGACGCCGGCTTTCTTT.

At least ten counts were recorded for this clonotype. The chain links TRBV7-6 to TRBJ1-2, with TRBD1 matching over 10 bases. The V and J ends lost 2 bases and 4 bases, in that order; junction bases with no gene match: 13. The germline V gene encodes CDR1 SGHVS and CDR2 FNYEAQ. This CDR3 spans 18 amino acids. The CDR3 region is CASSLLAGTGALSYGYTF. As DNA, the CDR3 is TGTGCCAGCAGCTTACTCGCCGGGACAGGGGCTTTAAGCTATGGCTACACCTTC.

In its sample, this clonotype was seen many times. The chain couples TRBV7-2 to TRBJ1-5, with no clear D. V lost 2 bases, J lost 0 bases, and 8 bases lay in between. CDR3 length equals 15 residues. Per germline, CDR1 SGHTA and CDR2 FQGNSA. CDR3 region: CASSLWGYSNQPQHF. Here the CDR3 DNA reads TGTGCCAGCAGCTTATGGGGATATAGCAATCAGCCCCAGCATTTT.

This clonotype appeared many times. The chain links TRBV6-6 to TRBJ1-2, with 7 bases that match TRBD1. Germline assignment: CDR1 MNHNY and CDR2 SVGAGI (reference sequence). Losses at the gene ends were 2 bases for V and 4 bases for J; bases not matched to a gene: 13. The length of the CDR3 is 17 residues. The CDR3 DNA follows: TGTGCCAGCAGTTACCCCTCCGACAGGGAGAGGGGCTATGGCTACACCTTC. It is translated as CASSYPSDRERGYGYTF.

This clonotype was detected many times. The chain has TRBV9 and TRBJ2-1; 9 bases fit TRBD2. In germline, CDR1 is SGDLS, CDR2 YYNGEE. This CDR3 contains 13 residues. With V trimmed by 3 bases and J by 9 bases, 4 bases remained unmatched. The CDR3 loop reads CASSARTSVEQFF. DNA of the CDR3: TGTGCCAGCAGCGCTCGGACTAGCGTTGAGCAGTTCTTC.

There are many counts of this clonotype. V is TRBV4-1 and J is TRBJ2-1; a possible D gene is TRBD2 (6 bases). Germline V gene sequence: CDR1 MGHRA, CDR2 YSYEKL. CDR3 size: 13 residues. V was cut by 4 bases and J by 8 bases, with 12 bases left in between. For the CDR3, the DNA is TGCGCCAGCAGCCGCGGGGAAGGGGATGAGCAGTTCTTC. Translating it yields CASSRGEGDEQFF.

This clonotype showed up many times. The V gene is TRBV13, the J gene TRBJ2-7, with TRBD2 matching 7 bases. V gave up 5 bases and J gave up 2 bases; unmatched junction bases: 15. In germline, CDR1 is PRHDT, CDR2 FYEKMQ (reference sequence). This CDR3 spans 17 amino acids. In DNA, the CDR3 is TGTGCCAGCAGCACTCGCGCCCTAGCGGATGGGGCCTACGAGCAGTACTTC. It translates to CASSTRALADGAYEQYF.

This clonotype was recorded at least ten times. The chain employs TRBV24-1 and TRBJ2-2; D is unresolved. V shed 5 bases and J shed 1 base, with 7 bases lying between them. CDR1 and CDR2 (germline): KGHDR, SFDVKD. This CDR3 has 14 amino acids. The CDR3 region is CATSGPGNTGELFF. Here the CDR3 DNA reads TGTGCCACCAGTGGTCCGGGGAACACCGGGGAGCTGTTTTTT.

This clonotype was observed many times. The CDR3 nucleotides read TGTGCCACCAGTGATGAAGTGGACAGGGCTGATGAGCAGTTCTTC. The encoded protein is CATSDEVDRADEQFF. The chain recombines TRBV24-1 with TRBJ2-1; 8 nucleotides match TRBD1. The junction had 8 bases not matched to a gene; V was cut back by 3 bases and J by 8 bases. The CDR3 has 15 amino acids. Per germline, CDR1 KGHDR and CDR2 SFDVKD.

This clonotype has a count of ten or more. The chain carries TRBV6-5 and TRBJ2-1; 9 bases fit TRBD1. The V and J ends lost 2 bases and 6 bases, in that order; junction bases with no gene match: 8. This CDR3 has 16 amino acids. Germline-derived CDR1 and CDR2 are MNHEY and SVGAGI. CDR3 sequence (DNA): TGTGCCAGCAGTTACGAGGGGACAGGGACCGGCAATGAGCAGTTCTTC. This sequence encodes CASSYEGTGTGNEQFF.

This clonotype showed up many times. The chain employs TRBV5-5 and TRBJ2-1, with TRBD1 identical over 8 bases. J was trimmed by 3 bases and V by 0 bases; bases with no gene match: 2. There are 15 residues in the CDR3. CDR1 and CDR2 from the germline V gene are SGHKS and YYEKEE (reference sequence). CDR3 amino acids: CASSLVQGVYNEQFF. The CDR3 DNA reads TGTGCCAGCAGCTTGGTACAGGGGGTCTACAATGAGCAGTTCTTC.

Comment on this clonotype: A much larger clone differs by one base, so this may be a read error. This chain uses TRBV6-4 with TRBJ1-1, with D possibly matching TRBD1 (5 bases). The germline V gene encodes CDR1 MRHNA and CDR2 SNTAGT. CDR3 size: 13 residues. The CDR3 protein is CASSDGTNTGAFF. CDR3 sequence (DNA): TGTGCCAGCAGTGACGGGACGAACACTGGAGCTTTCTTT.

This clonotype was recorded at least ten times. The genes are TRBV14 and TRBJ2-1, with 10 positions matching TRBD2. Trimming took 3 bases from V and 8 from J; bases not matched to a gene: 7. This CDR3 has 15 residues. Germline lookup yields CDR1 SGHDN and CDR2 FVKESK. CDR3 DNA sequence: TGTGCCAGCAGCCACCAGCGGGGGGGCCGGTATGAGCAGTTCTTC. Protein sequence: CASSHQRGGRYEQFF.

There are many counts of this clonotype. Here the CDR3 reads CASSPPGTHPLGQYF. The CDR3 DNA is TGTGCCAGCAGCCCCCCCGGGACTCACCCTTTGGGGCAGTACTTC. The chain recombines TRBV7-2 with TRBJ2-7; tentatively, D is TRBD2 (6 bases). Per the germline V gene, CDR1 is SGHTA and CDR2 is FQGNSA. V lost 5 bases and J lost 9, with 23 bases in between. This CDR3 has 15 amino acids.

This clonotype was seen at least ten times. The chain employs TRBV20-1 and TRBJ2-1; D is uncertain. The CDR3 is 11 residues long. CDR1 and CDR2 (germline): DFQATT, SNEGSKA (reference sequence). Trimming stripped 6 bases from V and 5 bases from J, with 8 bases between. CDR3 amino acids: CSAASNNEQFF. In nucleotides, the CDR3 is TGCAGTGCCGCGAGCAACAATGAGCAGTTCTTC.